This T cell receptor (beta chain) was documented in a study of T-cell memory formation after mild COVID-19 (dated by TCRdb to the early 2020s). General notes on the study: Most TCR sequence clusters were specific to one of the two donors. In two donors, T-cell clones that expanded and contracted after mild COVID-19 were followed by sequencing TCRalpha and TCRbeta repertoires longitudinally. Two young, previously healthy adult volunteers, one female and one male, were included in the cohort. Points the paper makes about the study in general: The study included only two mild cases, and larger cohorts that include severe cases with pre-infection samples were judged to be necessary. Whether the second-wave clones peaking on day 37 were SARS-CoV-2 specific was not confirmed. Some responding clones were detected in pre-infection memory, suggesting pre-existing cross-reactive memory T cells joined the SARS-CoV-2 response. Balanced CD4/CD8 phenotypes were observed for clones contracting from day 15 to 85, whereas a bias towards CD4+ was observed for a second wave of clones expanding from day 15 to 37. Contracting CD4+ clones were located mainly in the CM and EM memory subsets, whereas CD8+ clones were found to be enriched in EMRA.

This clonotype has a handful of counts. No cognate antigen has been identified for it. Per-base quality was not reported, and no clone a single base away is much larger than it. CDR1 and CDR2, looked up from the germline V gene (reference sequence), are SEHNR and FQNEAQ. There are 16 amino acids in the CDR3, from cysteine to phenylalanine inclusive. The entry retains the CDR3 DNA only, 48 bases that are in frame from base 1. V and J are truncated by 4 bases and 8 bases respectively, leaving an intervening sequence of 21 bases. Ficoll-Paque density gradient centrifugation was used to isolate PBMCs. TCRdb records Illumina NovaSeq 6000 as the sequencer. TCRalpha and TCRbeta cDNA libraries were built by 5'RACE with constant-segment primers, adding sample barcodes and unique molecular identifiers. Trizol reagent was used to extract RNA from every sample. Amplification of the libraries took two PCR steps, and the second step added a second sample barcode plus Illumina TruSeq adapters. Sequencing of the libraries was done on an Illumina NovaSeq, producing 2 x 150 bp paired-end reads. Concerning the study's data processing: The reads were demultiplexed and collapsed into UMI-guided consensus sequences using migec v1.2.7. Using mixcr v2.1.11, UMI consensuses were aligned to TRA and TRB V and J templates and then assembled into clonotypes. A clonotype was counted as expanded or contracted only when both edgeR and NoisET called the clonotype significant, with the noise models trained on biological replicates. For edgeR calls, the thresholds were a false discovery rate-adjusted p below 0.01 and a log2 fold-change of 1. As an exploratory analysis of dynamics, PCA with hierarchical clustering was applied to max-normalized trajectories of the 1000 most abundant clonotypes. Separately sequenced CD4+ and CD8+ repertoires were used to assign a CD4 or CD8 phenotype to each responding clone. The raw public data were reprocessed by TCRdb itself: fastp quality trimming at Q25, MiXCR clonotype calling, in-frame beta chains only. Under each unique CDR3 protein, matching rows form one entry showing the most common genes and DNA. The V and J calls and clone size are TCRdb's, not the authors'. This sample holds 140,000 to 150,000 distinct CDR3 sequences; under 30% were observed only once. The ten largest clones represent roughly 25% of the sample.

The TCR comes from an adult woman who had mild COVID-19 (a few samples of this study predate the infection). The sample titles of this study are shuffled in the database, so cell type and time point are left out; the donor was told from shared clones. This sequence uses TRBV7-9 and TRBJ2-1; the D gene is possibly TRBD1, with 6 bases matching. Specimen: PBMCs or a T cell subset sorted from them (not recorded which). The nucleotide sequence is given as TGTGCCAGCAGCTCCCCCCTACAGGGTCTTAGGGATGAGCAGTTCTTC. Translated, this gives CASSSPLQGLRDEQFF.